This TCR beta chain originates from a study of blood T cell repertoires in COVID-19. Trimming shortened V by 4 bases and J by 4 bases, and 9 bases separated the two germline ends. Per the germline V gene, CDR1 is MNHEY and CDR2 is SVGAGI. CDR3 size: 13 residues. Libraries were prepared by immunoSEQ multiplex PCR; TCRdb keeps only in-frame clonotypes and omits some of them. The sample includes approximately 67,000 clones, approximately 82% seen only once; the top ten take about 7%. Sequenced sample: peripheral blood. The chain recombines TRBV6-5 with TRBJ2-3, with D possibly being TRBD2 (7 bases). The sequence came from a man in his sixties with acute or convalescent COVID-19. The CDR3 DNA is TGTGCCAGCAGTTGGGGGGGCCCAGATACGCAGTATTTT. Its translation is CASSWGGPDTQYF.